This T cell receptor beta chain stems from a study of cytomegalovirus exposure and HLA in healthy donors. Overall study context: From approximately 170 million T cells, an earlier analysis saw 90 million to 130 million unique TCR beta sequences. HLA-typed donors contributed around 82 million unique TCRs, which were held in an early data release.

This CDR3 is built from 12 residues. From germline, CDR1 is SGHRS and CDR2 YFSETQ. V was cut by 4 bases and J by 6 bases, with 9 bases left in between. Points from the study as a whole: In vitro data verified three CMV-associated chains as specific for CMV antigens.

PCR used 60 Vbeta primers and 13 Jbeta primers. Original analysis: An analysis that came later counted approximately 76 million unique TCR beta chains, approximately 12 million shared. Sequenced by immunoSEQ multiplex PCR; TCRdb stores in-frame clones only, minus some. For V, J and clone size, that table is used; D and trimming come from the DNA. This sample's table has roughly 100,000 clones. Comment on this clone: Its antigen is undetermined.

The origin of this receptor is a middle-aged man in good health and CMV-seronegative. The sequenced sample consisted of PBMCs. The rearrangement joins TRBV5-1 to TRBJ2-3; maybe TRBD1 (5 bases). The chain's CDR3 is CASSPNRDTQYF. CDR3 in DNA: TGCGCCAGCAGCCCAAACAGGGATACGCAGTATTTT.